This TCR beta chain was identified during a study of T cell repertoires in cytomegalovirus infection. Overall study: Peptides in the study included HLA-C-restricted and HLA-B-restricted CMV epitopes. CMV infection and matching HLA type were both indicated by public TCR beta signatures. Study-wide results and caveats: CMV-specific TCR beta clonotypes restricted by HLA-C dominated the ex vivo response.

Via MiXCR, TCRdb re-called the reads, giving one row per CDR3 protein. The sample has some 500,000 distinct CDR3 sequences; about 33% are singletons. On this clonotype: Antigen: not known.

The CDR3 totals 17 residues. Trimming at V came to 4 bases and at J to 4 bases, leaving 9 bases not matched to a gene. This receptor was identified in a human donor in good health (CMV status not recorded). Some clones in this sample may be carry-over from other donors' samples. The rearrangement uses TRBV12-3 or TRBV12-4 and TRBJ2-1, with TRBD2 identical over 11 bases. The source was cultured PBMCs, collected from culture after CMV antigen stimulation. The CDR3 loop is CASSSGVGTSGYNEQFF. In DNA, the CDR3 is TGTGCCAGCAGTTCCGGGGTGGGGACTAGCGGTTACAATGAGCAGTTCTTC.